A single sample gave rise to the 31 T cell receptor beta chains below, sequenced in a study of blood T cell repertoires in COVID-19. Method: immunoSEQ multiplex PCR; TCRdb's copy keeps in-frame clones and lacks some. Among some 110,000 clones, roughly 88% were seen once, and the ten largest hold roughly 4.9%. Sequences were obtained from peripheral blood. The receptors shown here come from a human donor in a cohort sampled during active COVID-19.

The rearrangement joins TRBV10-1 to TRBJ1-3, with D perhaps TRBD1 (5 bases). With 3 bases removed from V and 0 bases from J, the gap between germline ends came to 6 bases. Germline V gene data show CDR1 as WNHNN and CDR2 as SYGVQD (reference sequence). CDR3 length equals 14 residues. CDR3 sequence reads: CASSDRDSGNTIYF. In DNA form, the CDR3 reads TGCGCCAGCAGTGACAGGGACTCTGGAAACACCATATATTTT.

The V and J genes are TRBV5-1 and TRBJ1-2; TRBD1 matches at 8 bases. J was trimmed by 1 base and V by 5 bases; bases with no gene match: 10. The CDR3 extends over 16 amino acids. CDR1 is SGHRS, CDR2 YFSETQ, per germline. The CDR3 is CASSSVRDRINYGYTF. For the CDR3, the DNA is TGCGCCAGCAGTAGTGTCCGGGACAGGATTAACTATGGCTACACCTTC.

J is TRBJ2-7 and V is TRBV7-9; TRBD2 matches at 9 bases. The CDR3 runs 14 residues. The ends lost 2 bases at V and 6 bases at J; junction bases unmatched: 5. Germline values: CDR1 SEHNR, CDR2 FQNEAQ (reference sequence). Here the CDR3 DNA reads TGTGCCAGCAGCTTAATGGCGGGAGGGCCCGAGCAGTACTTC. It translates to CASSLMAGGPEQYF.

In this sample, this clone turned up a few times. The J gene is TRBJ1-2, the V gene TRBV19, with TRBD1 as a possible D gene (6 bases). Germline CDR1 and CDR2: LNHDA and SQIVND (reference sequence). The CDR3 spans 10 residues. V dropped 7 bases and J dropped 6 bases, with 6 bases sitting between them. The CDR3 region is CASKGDGYTF. CDR3 DNA sequence: TGTGCCAGTAAGGGGGATGGCTACACCTTC.

This CDR3 is CASGDRGAGVRGELFF. The CDR3 nucleotides read TGTGCCAGCGGGGACAGGGGCGCTGGCGTTAGAGGGGAGCTGTTTTTT. The gene calls are TRBV28 and TRBJ2-2; TRBD1 aligns across 10 bases. This CDR3 has 16 residues. J gave up 8 bases and V 8 bases, and 14 bases lay outside the gene matches. CDR1 is MDHEN, CDR2 SYDVKM, per germline.

The CDR3 reads CASSSRGEETQYF. As DNA, the CDR3 is TGCGCCAGCAGCAGCAGGGGTGAGGAGACCCAGTACTTC. The chain recombines TRBV5-1 with TRBJ2-5; weak D call: TRBD1 (6 bases). The CDR3 sequence is 13 residues long. With 4 bases removed from V and 5 bases from J, the gap between germline ends came to 12 bases. Germline CDR1 reads SGHRS; CDR2 reads YFSETQ. The full variable domain, rest sourced from reference TRBV5-1 and TRBJ2-5, is KAGVTQTPRYLIKTRGQQVTLSCSPISGHRSVSWYQQTPGQGLQFLFEYFSETQRNKGNFPGRFSGRQFSNSRSEMNVSTLELGDSALYLCASSSRGEETQYFGPGTRLLVL.

The rearrangement uses TRBV19 and TRBJ1-5, with D possibly being TRBD1 (5 bases). This CDR3 contains 18 residues. CDR1 is LNHDA and CDR2 is SQIVND in the germline V gene (reference sequence). Between the trimmed V and J ends, which lost 4 bases and 0 bases, there was a span of 19 bases. CDR3 sequence: CASSRRGRTTISNQPQHF. In nucleotides, the CDR3 is TGTGCCAGTAGTAGGAGGGGACGCACTACTATTAGCAATCAGCCCCAGCATTTT. The full variable domain, in which reference TRBV19 and TRBJ1-5 provide the parts outside the CDR3, is DGGITQSPKYLFRKEGQNVTLSCEQNLNHDAMYWYRQDPGQGLRLIYYSQIVNDFQKGDIAEGYSVSREKKESFPLTVTSAQKNPTAFYLCASSRRGRTTISNQPQHFGDGTRLSIL.

The chain has TRBV6-1 and TRBJ2-3, with D possibly TRBD2 on 6 matching bases. From germline, CDR1 is MNHNS and CDR2 SASEGT. The CDR3 is 15 amino acids. Trimming left V 2 bases short and J 1 base short, with 10 bases between. Here the CDR3 reads CASSEKLARTDTQYF. CDR3 DNA: TGTGCCAGCAGTGAAAAACTAGCCCGCACAGATACGCAGTATTTT.

The chain has TRBV5-1 and TRBJ2-3; D is perhaps TRBD1 (6 bases). The V and J ends lost 4 bases and 2 bases respectively, with 17 bases between them. Germline V gene sequence: CDR1 SGHRS, CDR2 YFSETQ. The CDR3 spans 16 residues. CDR3 region: CASSPSGTTHTDTQYF. The CDR3 DNA is TGCGCCAGCAGCCCGTCCGGGACAACCCACACAGATACGCAGTATTTT.

The chain has TRBV29-1 and TRBJ2-2; a possible D gene is TRBD2 (7 bases). The germline V gene encodes CDR1 SQVTM and CDR2 ANQGSEA. This CDR3 is built from 15 residues. DNA for the CDR3: TGCAGTTCTAGGGGGGAGGGAGGACTCCCCGGGGAGCTGTTTTTT. It yields the protein CSSRGEGGLPGELFF.

This clone was seen a handful of times. V and J are TRBV3-1 (or the pseudogene TRBV3-2) and TRBJ2-7; 9 bases are a match to TRBD1. The germline V gene has CDR1 LGHDT and CDR2 YNNKEL (reference sequence). This CDR3 spans 17 amino acids. The junction had 9 bases not matched to a gene; V was cut back by 0 bases and J by 3 bases. CDR3 region: CASSQEKVDRGNYEQYF. The CDR3 bases are TGTGCCAGCAGCCAAGAGAAGGTGGACAGGGGAAACTACGAGCAGTACTTC.

The chain carries TRBV6-5 and TRBJ2-2; D is perhaps TRBD1 (6 bases). CDR3 length equals 13 residues. Germline values: CDR1 MNHEY, CDR2 SVGAGI. V gave up 2 bases and J gave up 8 bases, with 9 bases separating them. Here the CDR3 DNA reads TGTGCCAGCAGTTACCAGGGGCGGGGGGAGCTGTTTTTT. This codes for CASSYQGRGELFF.

The chain has TRBV5-4 and TRBJ2-1; a weak D match, TRBD2 (5 bases). Germline lookup yields CDR1 SGHNT and CDR2 YYREEE (reference sequence). This CDR3 has 14 residues. The germline V and J ends were trimmed by 0 bases and 5 bases, with 9 bases remaining between them. CDR3 loop: CASSLELVNNEQFF. As DNA, the CDR3 is TGTGCCAGCAGCTTGGAACTAGTTAACAATGAGCAGTTCTTC.

V is TRBV6-5 and J is TRBJ1-1, with D unresolved. This CDR3 comprises 13 residues. Deletions cut 7 bases from V and 3 bases from J, with 12 bases between. Per the germline V gene, CDR1 is MNHEY and CDR2 is SVGAGI. The CDR3: CASNPSGYTEAFF. The CDR3 DNA reads as TGTGCCAGCAACCCATCGGGGTACACTGAAGCTTTCTTT.

In nucleotides, the CDR3 is TGTGCCAGCAGCTTAGAGGGGACTAGCTACAATGAGCAGTTCTTC. Protein product: CASSLEGTSYNEQFF. The rearrangement uses TRBV7-6 and TRBJ2-1; TRBD2 agrees at 8 bases. Trimming at V came to 1 base and at J to 3 bases, leaving 2 bases not matched to a gene. In germline, CDR1 is SGHVS, CDR2 FNYEAQ. CDR3 length: 15 amino acids.

This clone was seen more than once but under ten times. This chain uses TRBV4-3 with TRBJ1-6; 8 bases are shared with TRBD1. With 0 bases clipped from V and 10 bases from J, the junction kept 8 bases outside the gene matches. In germline, CDR1 is LGHNA, CDR2 YSLEER. There are 16 residues in the CDR3. The CDR3 sequence is CASSQDFAGGRSPLHF. As DNA, the CDR3 is TGCGCCAGCAGCCAAGATTTCGCAGGGGGCAGATCACCCCTCCACTTT.

The V call is TRBV11-2, the J call TRBJ2-7, with D unresolved. Trimming shortened V by 1 base and J by 6 bases, and 7 bases separated the two germline ends. The CDR3 runs to 12 residues. CDR1 and CDR2 from the germline V gene are SGHAT and FQNNGV. In DNA form, the CDR3 reads TGTGCCAGCAGCTTAGGACAAGCCGAGCAGTACTTC. This codes for CASSLGQAEQYF.

The rearrangement uses TRBV3-1 (or the pseudogene TRBV3-2) and TRBJ2-3; 11 nucleotides agree with TRBD2. Per the germline V gene, CDR1 is LGHDT and CDR2 is YNNKEL (reference sequence). The V segment lost 2 bases and the J segment 2 bases; nucleotides outside the gene matches: 6. The CDR3 extends over 17 amino acids. The CDR3 region is CASSQPTSGDLTDTQYF. In DNA form, the CDR3 reads TGTGCCAGCAGCCAACCGACTAGCGGGGACCTCACAGATACGCAGTATTTT.

This chain uses TRBV6-1 with TRBJ1-5; 10 bases map to TRBD1. With V trimmed by 4 bases and J by 1 base, 4 bases remained unmatched. From germline, CDR1 is MNHNS and CDR2 SASEGT. This CDR3 comprises 16 residues. The CDR3 here is CASSVWGQGSNQPQHF. The CDR3 DNA follows: TGTGCCAGCAGTGTGTGGGGACAGGGGAGCAATCAGCCCCAGCATTTT.

The chain's CDR3 is CASSNRTASYGYTF. CDR3 coding DNA: TGCGCCAGCAGTAACAGGACAGCGAGCTATGGCTACACCTTC. This sequence joins TRBV23-1 and TRBJ1-2, with D possibly TRBD1 on 6 matching bases. TRBV23-1 falls under the ORF class, with uncertain function. The CDR3 has 14 amino acids. Trimming cost V 5 bases and J 4 bases, with 14 bases left between them.

Regarding this clone: Other nucleotide sequences in the sample specify the same CDR3. The rearrangement joins TRBV18 to TRBJ2-7; 7 nucleotides agree with TRBD1. The CDR3 extends over 12 amino acids. The V gene's germline CDR1 is KGHSH and CDR2 LQKENI. V was clipped by 2 bases and J by 6 bases; unmatched bases: 1. CDR3 amino acids: CASSPGTVEQYF. The CDR3, as DNA: TGTGCCAGCTCACCAGGGACAGTCGAGCAGTACTTC.

This clone has only a few counts. V usage is TRBV28 and J usage is TRBJ2-3; perhaps TRBD1 as D (5 bases). The CDR3 covers 14 residues. Germline V gene data show CDR1 as MDHEN and CDR2 as SYDVKM. The V and J ends lost 0 bases and 4 bases respectively, with 8 bases between them. The chain's CDR3 is CASSLWGRADTQYF. The CDR3 DNA reads as TGTGCCAGCAGTTTATGGGGCAGGGCAGATACGCAGTATTTT.

This clone was recorded once. This chain connects TRBV14 to TRBJ2-3, with D uncertain. V was cut by 1 base and J by 5 bases, with 16 bases left in between. From germline, CDR1 is SGHDN and CDR2 FVKESK. The CDR3 covers 16 residues. The CDR3 is CASSQGHSMVIDTQYF. CDR3 bases: TGTGCCAGCAGCCAAGGGCACAGCATGGTAATAGATACGCAGTATTTT.

The chain joins TRBV7-9 to TRBJ1-1; D is unclear. The CDR3 sequence is 13 residues long. Per the germline V gene, CDR1 is SEHNR and CDR2 is FQNEAQ (reference sequence). Trimming shortened V by 5 bases and J by 4 bases, and 11 bases separated the two germline ends. For the CDR3, the DNA is TGTGCCAGCAGCCCCCCCGCCGGCACTGAAGCTTTCTTT. Translated: CASSPPAGTEAFF.

The chain couples TRBV7-9 to TRBJ1-1; a possible D gene is TRBD1 (5 bases). CDR3 length: 13 residues. The germline V gene encodes CDR1 SEHNR and CDR2 FQNEAQ (reference sequence). V lost 2 bases and J lost 6, with 10 bases in between. CDR3: CASSLPGSPEAFF. The CDR3 coding sequence is TGTGCCAGCAGCTTACCAGGGTCCCCTGAAGCTTTCTTT.

The rearrangement uses TRBV9 and TRBJ2-3; 8 bases match TRBD2. The CDR3 has 17 amino acids. The germline V gene encodes CDR1 SGDLS and CDR2 YYNGEE. The junction had 12 bases not matched to a gene; V was cut back by 0 bases and J by 6 bases. The CDR3 sequence is CASSVDLSGTPLDTQYF. The CDR3 bases are TGTGCCAGCAGCGTAGATCTTAGCGGGACACCATTGGATACGCAGTATTTT.

V gene TRBV29-1 combines with J gene TRBJ1-2, with TRBD1 identical over 7 bases. CDR3 length equals 13 residues. Unmatched junction bases numbered 6, after V lost 4 bases and J lost 4 bases. CDR1 and CDR2 from the germline V gene are SQVTM and ANQGSEA. The CDR3 DNA reads TGCAGCGTTGTGGGTAGGGGGCTCTATGGCTACACCTTC. Its translation: CSVVGRGLYGYTF.

The chain is built from TRBV6-1 and TRBJ2-5; 7 nucleotides agree with TRBD2. CDR3 size: 13 residues. With 3 bases clipped from V and 3 bases from J, the junction kept 1 base outside the gene matches. CDR1 MNHNS and CDR2 SASEGT come from the germline V gene. In nucleotides, the CDR3 is TGTGCCAGCAGTGATCTAGCGGAAGAGACCCAGTACTTC. This encodes CASSDLAEETQYF.

The rearrangement links TRBV3-1 (or the pseudogene TRBV3-2) to TRBJ2-7; 10 nucleotides align to TRBD2. Germline CDR1 LGHDT, CDR2 YNNKEL (reference sequence). The CDR3 is 16 amino acids. The V and J ends lost 1 base and 6 bases, in that order; junction bases with no gene match: 9. The CDR3 DNA is TGTGCCAGCAGCCAAGGGGGTAGCGGGAGGAGATCCGAGCAGTACTTC. It encodes CASSQGGSGRRSEQYF.

This chain joins TRBV27 and TRBJ2-7, with 8 positions matching TRBD2. With 6 bases clipped from V and 1 base from J, the junction kept 8 bases outside the gene matches. The CDR3 runs to 15 residues. Germline V gene sequence: CDR1 MNHEY, CDR2 SMNVEV (reference sequence). CDR3 DNA sequence: TGTGCCAGCAGGGCCGGGACTAGGAGATCCTACGAGCAGTACTTC. This translates into CASRAGTRRSYEQYF.

The genes are TRBV6-2 or TRBV6-3 and TRBJ2-3; 15 positions agree with TRBD2. CDR1 is MNHEY, CDR2 SVGEGT, per germline. The CDR3 covers 17 residues. V gave up 4 bases and J gave up 6 bases; unmatched junction bases: 8. Written as DNA, the CDR3 is TGTGCCAGCAGTTGGGGGACTAGCGGGAGGATTTCTGATACGCAGTATTTT. This translates into CASSWGTSGRISDTQYF.